A single sample is the source of the 25 T cell receptor beta chains below, sequenced in a study of shared clonotypes between healthy human individuals (dated by TCRdb to 2018 to 2020). Receptor libraries were prepared by the immunoSEQ multiplex PCR assay. Here the immuneACCESS table is served through TCRdb, limited to in-frame sequences with V and J called. Missing clones are a known gap in these copies; in checked studies unresolved V genes cover under half, and the rest lacks a known reason. This sample holds around 2.5 million clones; over 85% were observed only once. The ten top clones hold about 0.34% of the sample. The specimen was naive CD4+ T cells from PBMCs. The intended sense of this specimen's cell subset or site label: CD45RA+ positively selected. The receptors here all came from a man between 18 and 29 years old in good health. Some clones in this sample may be carry-over from other donors' samples.

The rearrangement uses TRBV5-1 and TRBJ2-5; D unresolved. V dropped 0 bases and J dropped 5 bases, with 8 bases sitting between them. This CDR3 comprises 13 residues. Germline values: CDR1 SGHRS, CDR2 YFSETQ. In DNA form, the CDR3 reads TGCGCCAGCAGCTTGGCCGAGGAGGAGACCCAGTACTTC. Translation gives CASSLAEEETQYF.

The chain joins TRBV27 to TRBJ1-1; 8 nucleotides agree with TRBD1. Per the germline V gene, CDR1 is MNHEY and CDR2 is SMNVEV (reference sequence). This CDR3 spans 13 amino acids. The V gene end was trimmed by 3 bases and the J gene end by 6 bases; junction bases not matched to a gene: 3. DNA for the CDR3: TGTGCCAGCAGTTTGTTGACAGGGGCTGAAGCTTTCTTT. Encoded protein: CASSLLTGAEAFF.

This chain joins TRBV10-3 and TRBJ2-7; TRBD2 aligns across 10 bases. This CDR3 comprises 14 residues. The V gene end was trimmed by 3 bases and the J gene end by 4 bases; junction bases not matched to a gene: 3. CDR1 is ENHRY, CDR2 SYGVKD, per germline. The CDR3 loop reads CAISDPSGSYEQYF. Written as DNA, the CDR3 is TGTGCCATCAGTGACCCTAGCGGGAGTTACGAGCAGTACTTC.

Written as DNA, the CDR3 is TGTGCCAGCAGCCAGACAGGGGGTGATATGAGGAAAAACATTCAGTACTTC. Its protein is CASSQTGGDMRKNIQYF. The rearrangement links TRBV7-9 to TRBJ2-4; TRBD1 matches 9 bases. Per germline, CDR1 SEHNR and CDR2 FQNEAQ (reference sequence). After removal of 5 bases from V and 4 bases from J, the junction contained 12 bases not matched to a gene. CDR3 length: 17 residues.

The rearrangement joins TRBV5-1 to TRBJ1-2; possibly TRBD1 for D (5 bases). The CDR3 runs 15 residues. Germline V lookup: CDR1 SGHRS, CDR2 YFSETQ. V lost 0 bases, J lost 7 bases, and 16 bases lay in between. The CDR3 region is CASSLDSGRLFGYTF. As DNA, the CDR3 is TGCGCCAGCAGCTTGGACTCGGGACGGCTCTTTGGCTACACCTTC.

The V and J genes are TRBV10-2 and TRBJ1-2, with D perhaps matching TRBD1 (6 bases). Trimming took 6 bases from V and 6 from J, leaving 20 bases between them. CDR3 length equals 15 residues. CDR1 and CDR2 (germline): WSHSY, SAAADI. The CDR3 DNA reads as TGCGCCAGCAGACTAGCCGCAAGGGGGGCTGATGGCTACACCTTC. It yields the protein CASRLAARGADGYTF.

The chain uses TRBV19 and TRBJ1-1; no firm D call. CDR1 LNHDA and CDR2 SQIVND come from the germline V gene (reference sequence). The CDR3 length is 10 residues. Trimming pared 7 bases from V and 8 bases from J, leaving 8 bases between. CDR3 protein: CASKGQEAFF. In DNA, the CDR3 is TGTGCCAGTAAAGGGCAGGAAGCTTTCTTT.

With regard to this clone: Other DNA variants within this sample encode the same CDR3. This sequence joins TRBV7-3 and TRBJ1-1, with a weak D call TRBD1 (5 bases). V was shortened by 1 base and J by 4 bases, with 7 bases between the two germline ends. The length of the CDR3 is 13 residues. Germline CDR1 reads SGHTA; CDR2 reads FQGTGA. The CDR3 loop is CASSLRGATEAFF. CDR3 DNA sequence: TGTGCCAGCAGCTTAAGAGGGGCCACTGAAGCTTTCTTT.

The sample holds one count of this clone. The J gene is TRBJ1-6, the V gene TRBV28; TRBD1 aligns across 9 bases. This CDR3 spans 17 amino acids. CDR1 is MDHEN and CDR2 is SYDVKM in the germline V gene. V dropped 7 bases and J dropped 7; count of bases not matched to a gene: 14. The CDR3 protein is CASTLTPVGQGNSPLHF. CDR3 DNA sequence: TGTGCCAGCACCCTTACCCCGGTGGGACAGGGCAATTCACCCCTCCACTTT.

The chain uses TRBV18 and TRBJ2-7, with 8 bases identical to TRBD1. From germline, CDR1 is KGHSH and CDR2 LQKENI. The CDR3 length is 14 residues. The J segment lost 7 bases and the V segment lost 5 bases, leaving 10 bases of the junction unmatched. Here the CDR3 DNA reads TGTGCCAGCTCAAGACAGGGGTATGTGGGGGAGCAGTACTTC. Protein: CASSRQGYVGEQYF.

This clone has more than one count but fewer than ten. This sequence joins TRBV10-3 and TRBJ1-1; D is ambiguous. Trimming pared 5 bases from V and 4 bases from J, leaving 8 bases between. CDR3 length: 12 residues. Germline CDR1 ENHRY, CDR2 SYGVKD. The CDR3, as DNA: TGTGCCATCAGTCCCATTGGCACTGAAGCTTTCTTT. Protein sequence: CAISPIGTEAFF.

This chain connects TRBV9 to TRBJ2-2; 8 nucleotides agree with TRBD1. The CDR3 is made up of 14 amino acids. The germline V gene has CDR1 SGDLS and CDR2 YYNGEE. The trim removed 3 bases at V and 7 bases at J, leaving 5 bases unmatched. The chain's CDR3 is CASSGRGQNGELFF. The CDR3 DNA is TGTGCCAGCAGCGGCAGGGGGCAAAACGGGGAGCTGTTTTTT.

A remark on this clone: The same CDR3 arises from other DNA sequences in this sample as well. This chain joins TRBV5-4 and TRBJ1-2; D is undetermined. V was clipped by 3 bases and J by 2 bases, with 11 bases between them. CDR1 is SGHNT, CDR2 YYREEE, per germline (reference sequence). This CDR3 is 14 amino acids long. DNA of the CDR3: TGTGCCAGCAGCTCTAGGACGGGGAACTATGGCTACACCTTC. Protein: CASSSRTGNYGYTF.

Note on this clone: Other DNA sequences in the same sample also yield this CDR3. The rearrangement uses TRBV5-1 and TRBJ1-1; the D is unclear. CDR1 and CDR2 (germline): SGHRS, YFSETQ. The CDR3 sequence is 15 residues long. Trimming shortened V by 0 bases and J by 3 bases, and 12 bases separated the two germline ends. The CDR3 DNA reads as TGCGCCAGCAGCTTGGGGGCAGCTGGGGACACTGAAGCTTTCTTT. Amino acids: CASSLGAAGDTEAFF.

V usage is TRBV21-1 and J usage is TRBJ2-6; TRBD1 is the table's D call and was not checked against the DNA. TRBV21-1 constitutes a pseudogene. The CDR3 is made up of 16 amino acids. The CDR3 DNA is TGTGCCAGCAGCCCAACAGGGGGCGCGGGGGCCAACGTCCTGACTTTC. Translating gives CASSPTGGAGANVLTF.

The V and J genes are TRBV4-1 and TRBJ2-7, with a weak D call TRBD1 (6 bases). Trimming left V 0 bases short and J 3 bases short, with 21 bases between. Germline V gives CDR1 MGHRA, CDR2 YSYEKL. This CDR3 region has 18 residues. The CDR3 DNA is TGCGCCAGCAGCCAAGAACCGCCGGGATGGGACACTAACTACGAGCAGTACTTC. This codes for CASSQEPPGWDTNYEQYF.

The gene calls are TRBV28 and TRBJ1-1; 10 positions agree with TRBD1. The CDR3 totals 17 residues. CDR1 is MDHEN and CDR2 is SYDVKM in the germline V gene. The V and J ends lost 7 bases and 6 bases, in that order; junction bases with no gene match: 17. CDR3 DNA: TGTGCCAGCACCCCAATCCGGTTGGACAGGGGGATATCTGAAGCTTTCTTT. This codes for CASTPIRLDRGISEAFF.

V usage is TRBV28 and J usage is TRBJ1-1; perhaps TRBD1 as D (5 bases). This CDR3 region has 14 residues. Trimming cost V 7 bases and J 3 bases, with 15 bases left between them. The germline CDR1 and CDR2 sequences are MDHEN and SYDVKM. The CDR3 loop is CASTQGGRYTEAFF. The DNA for the CDR3 is TGTGCCAGCACTCAGGGAGGGAGGTACACTGAAGCTTTCTTT.

The chain couples TRBV6-5 to TRBJ2-1; 9 bases are a match to TRBD2. This CDR3 has 16 residues. V dropped 2 bases and J dropped 2; count of bases not matched to a gene: 4. In germline, CDR1 is MNHEY, CDR2 SVGAGI. The CDR3 loop reads CASSYHGLATYNEQFF. In nucleotides, the CDR3 is TGTGCCAGCAGTTACCATGGACTAGCGACCTACAATGAGCAGTTCTTC.

The rearrangement uses TRBV28 and TRBJ1-5; the D is unclear. CDR3 length: 16 amino acids. CDR1 and CDR2 from the germline V gene are MDHEN and SYDVKM. Trimming removed 5 bases at V and 2 bases at J, with 16 bases between. In DNA form, the CDR3 reads TGTGCCAGCAGTCCAGACCCTCCGTGGGGCAATCAGCCCCAGCATTTT. It translates to CASSPDPPWGNQPQHF.

V gene TRBV5-1 combines with J gene TRBJ1-3; D not resolved. From germline, CDR1 is SGHRS and CDR2 YFSETQ. Trimming took 3 bases from V and 0 from J, leaving 16 bases between them. The CDR3 covers 17 residues. The CDR3 DNA reads TGCGCCAGCAGCTCGGTCTCGTCGGGGAGCTCTGGAAACACCATATATTTT. As protein: CASSSVSSGSSGNTIYF.

This chain joins TRBV2 and TRBJ1-1; 8 bases map to TRBD1. The CDR3 has 14 residues. The V gene's germline CDR1 is SNHLY and CDR2 FYNNEI. The junction had 8 bases not matched to a gene; V was cut back by 7 bases and J by 4 bases. CDR3 DNA: TGTGCCAGCATTCCGGACAGGGAAGTCACTGAAGCTTTCTTT. It is translated as CASIPDREVTEAFF.

The genes are TRBV30 and TRBJ2-5; 7 nucleotides align to TRBD1. The germline V gene has CDR1 GTSNPN and CDR2 SVGIG (reference sequence). V shed 0 bases, J shed 7 bases, and the junction held 8 bases outside the gene matches. This CDR3 contains 14 residues. CDR3 DNA sequence: TGTGCCTGGAGTGTAAAAGGGGGCGCGGGGACCCAGTACTTC. It is translated as CAWSVKGGAGTQYF.

The V gene is TRBV4-3, the J gene TRBJ2-7; 13 bases map to TRBD2. Germline lookup yields CDR1 LGHNA and CDR2 YSLEER. The CDR3 has 16 residues. Unmatched junction bases numbered 7, after V lost 4 bases and J lost 4 bases. CDR3 sequence: CASSPRLAGGSYEQYF. The CDR3 bases are TGCGCCAGCAGCCCCCGACTAGCGGGAGGATCGTACGAGCAGTACTTC.

J is TRBJ1-1 and V is TRBV19; D is undetermined. CDR1 and CDR2 (germline): LNHDA, SQIVND (reference sequence). The CDR3 totals 13 residues. V was clipped by 9 bases and J by 5 bases, with 16 bases between them. The CDR3 nucleotides read TGTGCCAGCAGCACCCGGGATGGGACTGAAGCTTTCTTT. Protein sequence: CASSTRDGTEAFF.